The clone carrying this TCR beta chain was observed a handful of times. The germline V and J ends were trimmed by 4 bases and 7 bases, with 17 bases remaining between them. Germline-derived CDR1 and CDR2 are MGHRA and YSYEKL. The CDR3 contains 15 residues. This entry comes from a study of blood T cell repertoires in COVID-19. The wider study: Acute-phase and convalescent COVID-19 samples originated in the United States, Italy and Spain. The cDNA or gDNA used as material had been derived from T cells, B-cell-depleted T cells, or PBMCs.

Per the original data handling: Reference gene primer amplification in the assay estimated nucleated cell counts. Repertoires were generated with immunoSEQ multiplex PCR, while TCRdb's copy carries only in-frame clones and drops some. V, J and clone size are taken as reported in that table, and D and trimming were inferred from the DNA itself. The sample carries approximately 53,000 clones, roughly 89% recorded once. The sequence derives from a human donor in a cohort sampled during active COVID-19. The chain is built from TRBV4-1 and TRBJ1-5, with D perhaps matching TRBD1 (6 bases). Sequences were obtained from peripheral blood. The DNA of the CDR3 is TGCGCCAGCAGCCGGTTGGGGGGGGCAGAGCAGCCCCAGCATTTT. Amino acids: CASSRLGGAEQPQHF.